The 25 T cell receptor beta chains given below trace back to one sample, sequenced in a study of blood T cells in healthy people across ages. Sample-barcoded 5' priming and a J-beta primer mix drove a second PCR of roughly 6 to 12 cycles. TCRdb ran MiXCR on the 5' RACE reads and lists one entry per CDR3 protein. This table has 650,000 to 1,000,000 distinct CDR3 sequences, 46% appearing once. Sequencing used blood. All receptors derive from a man older than 75 in good health.

This chain connects TRBV5-1 to TRBJ2-1; 12 nucleotides align to TRBD2. CDR1 SGHRS and CDR2 YFSETQ come from the germline V gene. The CDR3 sequence is 15 residues long. Trimming cost V 4 bases and J 9 bases; bases outside gene matches: 8. The CDR3 DNA is TGCGCCAGCAGCCGTTCTAGCGGGAGGGTATGTGAGCAGTTCTTC. Its protein product is CASSRSSGRVCEQFF.

This clonotype was seen only a few times. This chain connects TRBV4-3 to TRBJ2-1; 13 nucleotides align to TRBD2. With 0 bases clipped from V and 12 bases from J, the junction kept 11 bases outside the gene matches. The CDR3 contains 17 residues. Germline V gives CDR1 LGHNA, CDR2 YSLEER. The CDR3 region has the DNA TGCGCCAGCAGCCAAGATCCGGTACTAGCGGGAGGGGTCCGGCAGTTCTTC. Amino acid sequence: CASSQDPVLAGGVRQFF.

The chain joins TRBV7-2 to TRBJ2-7; TRBD2 matches 8 bases. The V segment lost 1 base and the J segment 6 bases; nucleotides outside the gene matches: 8. The CDR3 extends over 15 amino acids. The germline V gene encodes CDR1 SGHTA and CDR2 FQGNSA. The CDR3 spells CASSLVELAVSEQYF. DNA for the CDR3: TGTGCCAGCAGCTTAGTTGAACTAGCGGTATCCGAGCAGTACTTC.

This chain links TRBV20-1 with TRBJ2-7; D possibly corresponds to TRBD2 (5 bases). CDR3 size: 13 residues. The germline V gene has CDR1 DFQATT and CDR2 SNEGSKA (reference sequence). V lost 7 bases, J lost 2 bases, and 15 bases lay in between. The CDR3 DNA reads TGCAGTGTCCGAAGTCCGGGAACCTACGAGCAGTACTTC. Its protein product is CSVRSPGTYEQYF.

This chain uses TRBV20-1 with TRBJ1-1; D remains unclear. Germline CDR1 DFQATT, CDR2 SNEGSKA (reference sequence). This CDR3 has 10 residues. The V end lost 3 bases, the J end lost 11 bases, and 10 bases lay between the germline ends. CDR3 sequence: CSARAARAFF. DNA for the CDR3: TGCAGTGCTAGGGCGGCGCGGGCTTTCTTT.

This clonotype was counted many times. V is TRBV7-9 and J is TRBJ2-7, with 13 positions matching TRBD2. The V gene's germline CDR1 is SEHNR and CDR2 FQNEAQ (reference sequence). The CDR3 sequence is 15 residues long. With V trimmed by 5 bases and J by 6 bases, 7 bases remained unmatched. CDR3 amino acids: CASSPRTSGSGEQYF. DNA for the CDR3: TGTGCCAGCAGCCCCCGGACTAGCGGGAGTGGCGAGCAGTACTTC.

V usage is TRBV28 and J usage is TRBJ2-7, with TRBD2 matching over 9 bases. The J segment lost 5 bases and the V segment lost 3 bases, leaving 8 bases of the junction unmatched. The CDR3 covers 15 residues. Looked up from germline, CDR1 is MDHEN and CDR2 is SYDVKM. Written as DNA, the CDR3 is TGTGCCAGCAGTTTGGTTAGCGGGAGTATCAACGAGCAGTACTTC. It translates to CASSLVSGSINEQYF.

Only a few counts were recorded for this clonotype. The chain is built from TRBV9 and TRBJ2-2; unclear D gene. Germline CDR1 is SGDLS and CDR2 is YYNGEE. V was clipped by 0 bases and J by 7 bases, with 4 bases between them. This CDR3 has 12 amino acids. The CDR3 DNA sequence: TGTGCCAGCAGCGTAGGAGTCGGGGAGCTGTTTTTT. Translated, it gives CASSVGVGELFF.

Many counts were recorded for this clonotype. The chain combines TRBV12-5 with TRBJ2-7, with D perhaps matching TRBD2 (5 bases). CDR1 is LGHNT and CDR2 is FRNRAP in the germline V gene. The CDR3 consists of 12 residues. The CDR3 coding sequence is TGTGCCAGCGGCCCCTCTAGCTACGAGCAGTACTTC. Amino acids: CASGPSSYEQYF.

This clonotype has only a few counts. The chain recombines TRBV6-5 with TRBJ2-3, with D possibly matching TRBD2 (6 bases). Deletions cut 4 bases from V and 1 base from J, with 12 bases between. This CDR3 comprises 15 residues. The germline gives CDR1 MNHEY, CDR2 SVGAGI. CDR3 nucleotide sequence: TGTGCCAGCAGTTTAGGAGGGGACGGCACAGATACGCAGTATTTT. Its translation: CASSLGGDGTDTQYF.

This CDR3 is CAATGAKGANIQYF. The CDR3 DNA reads as TGTGCCGCCACTGGGGCTAAGGGGGCAAACATTCAGTACTTC. This chain uses TRBV10-3 with TRBJ2-4; TRBD1 matches at 7 bases. Germline assignment: CDR1 ENHRY and CDR2 SYGVKD. This CDR3 has 14 amino acids. Trimming at V came to 11 bases and at J to 6 bases, leaving 13 bases not matched to a gene.

The chain carries TRBV7-9 and TRBJ2-5; TRBD1 agrees at 10 bases. From germline, CDR1 is SEHNR and CDR2 FQNEAQ (reference sequence). Losses at the gene ends were 3 bases for V and 11 bases for J; bases not matched to a gene: 15. The CDR3 runs 16 residues. The CDR3 sequence: CASSLRGQGGTNEQYF. The CDR3 DNA reads TGTGCCAGCAGCTTGAGAGGACAGGGGGGGACAAATGAGCAGTACTTC.

This chain uses TRBV20-1 with TRBJ2-3, with 11 bases lining up with TRBD2. V was clipped by 6 bases and J by 5 bases; unmatched bases: 10. Looked up from germline, CDR1 is DFQATT and CDR2 is SNEGSKA (reference sequence). This CDR3 comprises 15 residues. Here the CDR3 reads CSAGTSGPGGDTQYF. CDR3 DNA sequence: TGCAGTGCCGGGACTAGCGGCCCTGGGGGAGATACGCAGTATTTT.

The rearrangement uses TRBV7-2 and TRBJ2-4; the match to TRBD1 covers 9 bases. Looked up from germline, CDR1 is SGHTA and CDR2 is FQGNSA. The CDR3 contains 16 residues. V lost 5 bases and J lost 1; bases outside the gene matches: 6. The CDR3: CASSALTGGAKNIQYF. In DNA, the CDR3 is TGTGCCAGCAGCGCATTAACAGGGGGCGCCAAAAACATTCAGTACTTC.

This clonotype was detected a few times. The rearrangement links TRBV9 to TRBJ2-7, with TRBD2 identical over 12 bases. Germline values: CDR1 SGDLS, CDR2 YYNGEE. After removal of 3 bases from V and 2 bases from J, the junction contained 3 bases not matched to a gene. This CDR3 is built from 15 residues. CDR3: CASSGRLAGAYEQYF. In nucleotides, the CDR3 is TGTGCCAGCAGCGGACGACTAGCGGGGGCCTACGAGCAGTACTTC.

Only a few counts were recorded for this clonotype. This rearrangement joins TRBV12-3 or TRBV12-4 to TRBJ1-4; a weak D match, TRBD1 (5 bases). The CDR3 spans 15 residues. Trimming left V 3 bases short and J 7 bases short, with 15 bases between. CDR3 coding DNA: TGTGCCAGCAGTTTTATGGGGACGTCGGGTGAAAAACTGTTTTTT. This translates into CASSFMGTSGEKLFF.

J is TRBJ2-4 and V is TRBV20-1; D not certain. This CDR3 has 13 residues. V was clipped by 8 bases and J by 0 bases, with 11 bases between them. Germline V gene lookup returns CDR1 DFQATT and CDR2 SNEGSKA (reference sequence). The CDR3 is CSTQGIAKNIQYF. CDR3 nucleotide sequence: TGCAGTACTCAAGGGATAGCCAAAAACATTCAGTACTTC.

Only a few counts were recorded for this clonotype. The rearrangement links TRBV5-1 to TRBJ1-4, with TRBD1 identical over 7 bases. The J segment lost 6 bases and the V segment lost 4 bases, leaving 9 bases of the junction unmatched. CDR3 size: 15 residues. Per the germline V gene, CDR1 is SGHRS and CDR2 is YFSETQ. The CDR3 loop reads CASSRRRGPDEKLFF. The CDR3 nucleotides read TGCGCCAGCAGCCGGAGGAGGGGGCCTGATGAAAAACTGTTTTTT.

V usage is TRBV5-1 and J usage is TRBJ2-5; 10 bases are shared with TRBD2. The CDR3 loop spans 16 amino acids. The junction had 7 bases not matched to a gene; V was cut back by 0 bases and J by 5 bases. Germline assignment: CDR1 SGHRS and CDR2 YFSETQ. The CDR3 sequence: CASSLALAGEVETQYF. In DNA form, the CDR3 reads TGCGCCAGCAGCTTGGCCCTAGCGGGAGAGGTGGAGACCCAGTACTTC. Based on the CDR3 plus reference TRBV5-1 and TRBJ2-5, the full variable domain is KAGVTQTPRYLIKTRGQQVTLSCSPISGHRSVSWYQQTPGQGLQFLFEYFSETQRNKGNFPGRFSGRQFSNSRSEMNVSTLELGDSALYLCASSLALAGEVETQYFGPGTRLLVL.

This clonotype was counted a single time. The chain uses TRBV5-1 and TRBJ2-1; D unresolved. Germline values: CDR1 SGHRS, CDR2 YFSETQ. Trimming cost V 4 bases and J 10 bases, with 9 bases left between them. There are 11 residues in the CDR3. The chain's CDR3 is CASSEHREQFF. In nucleotides, the CDR3 is TGCGCCAGCAGCGAACATCGGGAGCAGTTCTTC.

This clonotype was seen only a few times. V is TRBV7-2 and J is TRBJ2-4; no firm D call. There are 14 residues in the CDR3. V lost 0 bases and J lost 6, with 9 bases in between. Germline assignment: CDR1 SGHTA and CDR2 FQGNSA. In DNA form, the CDR3 reads TGTGCCAGCAGCTTAGCCGTTGATTTAAACATTCAGTACTTC. Translating it yields CASSLAVDLNIQYF. The whole variable domain, remainder taken from reference TRBV7-2 and TRBJ2-4, is GAGVSQSPSNKVTEKGKDVELRCDPISGHTALYWYRQSLGQGLEFLIYFQGNSAPDKSGLPSDRFSAERTGGSVSTLTIQRTQQEDSAVYLCASSLAVDLNIQYFGAGTRLSVL.

This sequence joins TRBV20-1 and TRBJ1-1, with 9 bases aligning to TRBD1. The germline gives CDR1 DFQATT, CDR2 SNEGSKA (reference sequence). The CDR3 has 15 residues. Unmatched junction bases numbered 8, after V lost 0 bases and J lost 6 bases. The DNA of the CDR3 is TGCAGTGCTAGAGATGGCGGACAGGGGAGGCCTGAAGCTTTCTTT. Translated, it gives CSARDGGQGRPEAFF.

The gene calls are TRBV28 and TRBJ2-7; D remains ambiguous. The germline V gene encodes CDR1 MDHEN and CDR2 SYDVKM. Trimming removed 5 bases from V and 0 bases from J, with 5 bases in between. The CDR3 extends over 12 amino acids. This CDR3 is CASSIVSYEQYF. The CDR3 nucleotides read TGTGCCAGCAGTATAGTCTCCTACGAGCAGTACTTC.

J is TRBJ1-1 and V is TRBV6-1, with 8 positions matching TRBD1. The V gene end was trimmed by 3 bases and the J gene end by 1 base; junction bases not matched to a gene: 4. Germline CDR1 is MNHNS and CDR2 is SASEGT. CDR3 length: 15 amino acids. The CDR3 protein is CASSDSGGRNTEAFF. CDR3 bases: TGTGCCAGCAGTGACTCAGGGGGCCGGAACACTGAAGCTTTCTTT.

V and J are TRBV7-2 and TRBJ2-3; 8 bases agree with TRBD2. Unmatched junction bases numbered 4, after V lost 5 bases and J lost 6 bases. Germline assignment: CDR1 SGHTA and CDR2 FQGNSA. The CDR3 has 13 amino acids. The CDR3 region is CASSPGGLDTQYF. The CDR3 DNA sequence: TGTGCCAGCAGCCCGGGGGGGTTGGATACGCAGTATTTT.